The 21 T cell receptor beta chains in this list originate from one sample, sequenced in a study of blood T cell repertoires in COVID-19. Some clones are missing from TCRdb's copy, which holds only in-frame ones; the method was immunoSEQ multiplex PCR. Here the sample spans about 170,000 clones, around 88% being singletons. The sequencing input was peripheral blood. The receptors stem from a woman aged 70-85 years who had recovered from COVID-19.

This chain uses TRBV11-3 with TRBJ2-5; 9 bases map to TRBD1. Germline V CDR1 and CDR2: SGHNT, YENEEA. The CDR3 extends over 14 amino acids. J gave up 3 bases and V 5 bases, and 4 bases lay outside the gene matches. The CDR3 coding sequence is TGTGCCAGCAGCCCGCGGACAGGGGAAGAGACCCAGTACTTC. This gives the protein CASSPRTGEETQYF.

The chain recombines TRBV15 with TRBJ1-1; 12 nucleotides line up with TRBD1. The CDR3 consists of 17 residues. The germline gives CDR1 LNHNV, CDR2 YYDKDF (reference sequence). V dropped 8 bases and J dropped 0; count of bases not matched to a gene: 10. CDR3 bases: TGTGCCACCGACAGGGGACAGGGGGCCGGTTTGAACACTGAAGCTTTCTTT. It yields the protein CATDRGQGAGLNTEAFF.

The chain joins TRBV7-2 to TRBJ2-3, with a tentative D call TRBD2 (5 bases). The germline CDR1 and CDR2 sequences are SGHTA and FQGNSA. With 5 bases removed from V and 5 bases from J, the gap between germline ends came to 11 bases. This CDR3 region has 13 residues. As DNA, the CDR3 is TGTGCCAGCAGCCCCGGACGGGGAGATACGCAGTATTTT. Its protein is CASSPGRGDTQYF.

The chain uses TRBV11-2 and TRBJ2-2; D gene ambiguous. CDR1 SGHAT and CDR2 FQNNGV come from the germline V gene. The V gene lost 5 bases and the J gene lost 9 bases, with 7 bases spanning the gap. This CDR3 is 11 amino acids long. The CDR3 here is CASSPQWELFF. Written as DNA, the CDR3 is TGTGCCAGCAGCCCCCAGTGGGAGCTGTTTTTT.

This sequence joins TRBV25-1 and TRBJ2-1; possible D gene TRBD2, 7 bases. From germline, CDR1 is MGHDK and CDR2 SYGVNS. V lost 4 bases, J lost 1 base, and 14 bases lay in between. The CDR3 loop spans 16 amino acids. CDR3: CASSAGGPSSYNEQFF. CDR3 coding DNA: TGTGCCAGCAGTGCCGGGGGGCCCTCTTCCTACAATGAGCAGTTCTTC.

The J gene is TRBJ2-4, the V gene TRBV5-1, with 7 positions matching TRBD1. J was trimmed by 1 base and V by 3 bases; bases with no gene match: 10. CDR1 is SGHRS and CDR2 is YFSETQ in the germline V gene. The CDR3 consists of 17 residues. The CDR3 DNA reads TGCGCCAGCAGCTCCACCGGGACAGCGAGCGCCAAAAACATTCAGTACTTC. Its protein is CASSSTGTASAKNIQYF.

The chain recombines TRBV10-3 with TRBJ2-3; D possibly corresponds to TRBD2 (5 bases). The CDR3 contains 16 residues. Trimming cost V 1 base and J 6 bases, with 17 bases left between them. Germline assignment: CDR1 ENHRY and CDR2 SYGVKD. The CDR3 DNA follows: TGTGCCATCAGTGAGTTCGACCCACGACTACTGGATACGCAGTATTTT. Translated: CAISEFDPRLLDTQYF.

Concerning this clone: Different DNA sequences within this sample yield the same CDR3. The rearrangement joins TRBV5-1 to TRBJ1-5; TRBD1 agrees at 8 bases. CDR1 is SGHRS and CDR2 is YFSETQ in the germline V gene. The CDR3 has 14 amino acids. The V segment lost 2 bases and the J segment 2 bases; nucleotides outside the gene matches: 0. The CDR3 region has the DNA TGCGCCAGCAGCTTACAGGGGGGCAATCAGCCCCAGCATTTT. Translating it yields CASSLQGGNQPQHF.

This chain joins TRBV19 and TRBJ2-2; D is perhaps TRBD2 (7 bases). With 1 base removed from V and 4 bases from J, the gap between germline ends came to 13 bases. CDR1 LNHDA and CDR2 SQIVND come from the germline V gene (reference sequence). The length of the CDR3 is 16 residues. The CDR3 reads CASSIGGGLATGELFF. For the CDR3, the DNA is TGTGCCAGTAGTATAGGGGGGGGCTTGGCCACCGGGGAGCTGTTTTTT.

This clone was picked up one time. The rearrangement joins TRBV19 to TRBJ1-5; no firm D call. Germline V gene sequence: CDR1 LNHDA, CDR2 SQIVND (reference sequence). Trimming left V 3 bases short and J 1 base short, with 13 bases between. The length of the CDR3 is 16 residues. CDR3 amino acids: CASSMFGDGSNQPQHF. The CDR3 DNA reads as TGTGCCAGTAGTATGTTCGGGGATGGGAGCAATCAGCCCCAGCATTTT. The full variable domain, its missing parts supplied by reference TRBV19 and TRBJ1-5, is DGGITQSPKYLFRKEGQNVTLSCEQNLNHDAMYWYRQDPGQGLRLIYYSQIVNDFQKGDIAEGYSVSREKKESFPLTVTSAQKNPTAFYLCASSMFGDGSNQPQHFGDGTRLSIL.

V usage is TRBV18 and J usage is TRBJ2-5; D may be TRBD1 (5 bases). Germline V gene sequence: CDR1 KGHSH, CDR2 LQKENI. This CDR3 spans 14 amino acids. V was cut by 3 bases and J by 2 bases, with 10 bases left in between. The CDR3 coding sequence is TGTGCCAGCTCACCGTTGGACATTCAAGAGACCCAGTACTTC. Translated: CASSPLDIQETQYF.

This sequence joins TRBV7-9 and TRBJ1-2, with 7 bases fitting TRBD1. CDR1 is SEHNR and CDR2 is FQNEAQ in the germline V gene (reference sequence). This CDR3 spans 13 amino acids. V dropped 5 bases and J dropped 3; count of bases not matched to a gene: 3. CDR3 sequence: CASSHGTDYGYTF. CDR3 sequence (DNA): TGTGCCAGCAGCCACGGGACAGACTATGGCTACACCTTC. Together with reference TRBV7-9 and TRBJ1-2, the CDR3 gives the full variable domain: DTGVSQNPRHKITKRGQNVTFRCDPISEHNRLYWYRQTLGQGPEFLTYFQNEAQLEKSRLLSDRFSAERPKGSFSTLEIQRTEQGDSAMYLCASSHGTDYGYTFGSGTRLTVV.

V usage is TRBV6-2 or TRBV6-3 and J usage is TRBJ1-2, with D possibly being TRBD1 (6 bases). The germline V gene has CDR1 MNHEY and CDR2 SVGEGT. CDR3 length: 15 residues. V lost 6 bases and J 4 bases, leaving 18 bases between the germline ends. CDR3 residues: CASSPPGGWGYGYTF. The CDR3 DNA sequence: TGTGCCAGCAGCCCCCCGGGGGGCTGGGGCTATGGCTACACCTTC.

A few counts support this clone. V and J are TRBV28 and TRBJ2-7; possible D gene TRBD2, 5 bases. The CDR3 contains 16 residues. V was clipped by 3 bases and J by 0 bases, with 15 bases between them. The germline CDR1 and CDR2 sequences are MDHEN and SYDVKM. CDR3 nucleotides: TGTGCCAGCAGTTTCACTTATGGGCGGGCCTCCTACGAGCAGTACTTC. Protein: CASSFTYGRASYEQYF.

The chain is built from TRBV9 and TRBJ1-2, with 8 bases identical to TRBD1. This CDR3 contains 14 residues. Germline V CDR1 and CDR2: SGDLS, YYNGEE. The J segment lost 6 bases and the V segment lost 3 bases, leaving 7 bases of the junction unmatched. The CDR3 nucleotides are TGTGCCAGCAGCGGCCTACAGGGGGGAGATGGCTACACCTTC. Protein product: CASSGLQGGDGYTF.

This clone showed up just once. The chain is built from TRBV4-3 and TRBJ1-1, with D maybe TRBD1 (6 bases). Germline assignment: CDR1 LGHNA and CDR2 YSLEER. This CDR3 comprises 14 residues. V was pared by 3 bases and J by 6 bases, with 14 bases between. The CDR3 sequence is CASSHSQGGAEAFF. CDR3 bases: TGCGCCAGCAGCCATTCACAGGGAGGGGCTGAAGCTTTCTTT.

V usage is TRBV6-5 and J usage is TRBJ1-3; D might be TRBD1 (6 bases). CDR1 is MNHEY, CDR2 SVGAGI, per germline. The CDR3 totals 15 residues. V was pared by 6 bases and J by 4 bases, with 16 bases between. The CDR3 is CASRNKPGVGNTIYF. CDR3 DNA: TGTGCCAGCAGAAACAAACCAGGGGTAGGAAACACCATATATTTT.

This chain joins TRBV27 and TRBJ1-5; weak D call: TRBD1 (5 bases). This CDR3 has 15 amino acids. The V end was cut by 6 bases, the J end by 5 bases, with 17 bases between. CDR1 MNHEY and CDR2 SMNVEV come from the germline V gene (reference sequence). The CDR3 loop is CASSPGGGLHQPQHF. DNA for the CDR3: TGTGCCAGCAGCCCCGGGGGTGGCCTTCATCAGCCCCAGCATTTT.

The gene calls are TRBV6-5 and TRBJ2-1; D not certain. Per the germline V gene, CDR1 is MNHEY and CDR2 is SVGAGI. The CDR3 sequence is 13 residues long. Trimming left V 8 bases short and J 3 bases short, with 11 bases between. The CDR3 reads CASCRSLYNEQFF. Here the CDR3 DNA reads TGTGCCAGCTGTCGGAGCCTCTACAATGAGCAGTTCTTC.

The J gene is TRBJ1-2, the V gene TRBV12-5; tentative D call: TRBD1 (5 bases). The CDR3 extends over 12 amino acids. Trimming left V 2 bases short and J 13 bases short, with 14 bases between. The V gene's germline CDR1 is LGHNT and CDR2 FRNRAP. CDR3 region: CASGLRGEPGTF. The CDR3 region has the DNA TGTGCTAGTGGTTTGCGGGGGGAGCCAGGCACCTTC.

The chain joins TRBV5-8 to TRBJ1-1, with a weak D call TRBD1 (5 bases). Per germline, CDR1 SGHTS and CDR2 YDEGEE. The CDR3 consists of 13 residues. The germline V and J ends were trimmed by 6 bases and 0 bases, with 9 bases remaining between them. CDR3 sequence (DNA): TGTGCCAGCACCAGACAGCTGAACACTGAAGCTTTCTTT. Encoded protein: CASTRQLNTEAFF.